The 16 T cell receptor beta chains listed next were all sequenced from one sample in a study of CD8 T cells in Susac syndrome. An input of about 0.5 to 1 ug of RNA was subjected to reverse transcription using random hexamers. A single record per CDR3 protein comes from TCRdb applying MiXCR to the immunoSEQ multiplex PCR reads. The data show some 300,000 distinct CDR3 sequences, with 75% to 90% seen just once and less than 0.2% held by the top ten. The sample consisted of CD8+ T cells from PBMCs. These receptors were taken from a human donor with multiple sclerosis.

The chain uses TRBV19 and TRBJ2-1; 8 bases are shared with TRBD1. The CDR3 has 14 residues. The V gene's germline CDR1 is LNHDA and CDR2 SQIVND (reference sequence). V dropped 1 base and J dropped 8; count of bases not matched to a gene: 4. The CDR3 is CASSIGQGLYEQFF. CDR3 nucleotides: TGTGCCAGTAGTATAGGACAGGGGCTATATGAGCAGTTCTTC.

This sequence joins TRBV29-1 and TRBJ2-1; possible D gene TRBD2, 6 bases. Germline CDR1 reads SQVTM; CDR2 reads ANQGSEA. This CDR3 has 17 residues. Trimming left V 0 bases short and J 0 bases short, with 15 bases between. This chain's CDR3 is CSVEDLQRAISYNEQFF. DNA for the CDR3: TGCAGCGTTGAAGATCTTCAGCGGGCAATCTCCTACAATGAGCAGTTCTTC.

This clonotype was observed once. Mismatch with germline at one junction end may stem from a read error. The chain recombines TRBV3-1 with TRBJ2-5; 7 bases are shared with TRBD1. The CDR3 has 15 amino acids. Germline-derived CDR1 and CDR2 are LGHDT and YNNKEL (reference sequence). CDR3 DNA: TGTGCCAGCAGCCTTTACGGACAGGTCCAAGAGGCCCAGTACTTC. Translation: CASSLYGQVQEAQYF.

The rearrangement uses TRBV12-3 or TRBV12-4 and TRBJ2-3; 9 nucleotides agree with TRBD2. The J segment lost 3 bases and the V segment lost 5 bases, leaving 12 bases of the junction unmatched. The CDR3 runs to 17 residues. In DNA, the CDR3 is TGTGCCAGCAGTCAACAGGGACTAGCAAGTGGTACAGATACGCAGTATTTT. This codes for CASSQQGLASGTDTQYF.

The gene calls are TRBV7-2 and TRBJ2-7; the match to TRBD1 covers 9 bases. The CDR3 is 15 residues long. Germline CDR1 is SGHTA and CDR2 is FQGNSA. V trimming: 4 bases; J trimming: 1 base; junction bases outside the gene matches: 5. The CDR3 coding sequence is TGTGCCAGCAGCTACTTCGGGACAGGGTCCTACGAGCAGTACTTC. Its translation is CASSYFGTGSYEQYF.

The chain uses TRBV24-1 and TRBJ1-5, with 7 positions matching TRBD1. V was pared by 4 bases and J by 2 bases, with 4 bases of the junction left unmatched. The germline gives CDR1 KGHDR, CDR2 SFDVKD. The CDR3 is made up of 15 amino acids. As DNA, the CDR3 is TGTGCCACCAGTGACATAACAGGGGGCAATCAGCCCCAGCATTTT. This encodes CATSDITGGNQPQHF.

The rearrangement uses TRBV7-3 and TRBJ2-1; D may match TRBD1 or TRBD2 (5 bases each). Trimming pared 8 bases from V and 4 bases from J, leaving 21 bases between. This CDR3 is built from 16 residues. Looked up from germline, CDR1 is SGHTA and CDR2 is FQGTGA. The CDR3 protein is CASGTGTGTNYNEQFF. The CDR3 DNA reads TGTGCCAGCGGAACCGGGACCGGAACTAATTACAATGAGCAGTTCTTC.

The rearrangement joins TRBV6-1 to TRBJ1-1; maybe TRBD1 (5 bases). This CDR3 has 16 amino acids. V was clipped by 5 bases and J by 2 bases, with 18 bases between them. The germline CDR1 and CDR2 sequences are MNHNS and SASEGT. In DNA form, the CDR3 reads TGTGCCAGCAGTAGGGAGGGGCCAGGCCTTAACACTGAAGCTTTCTTT. Its protein is CASSREGPGLNTEAFF.

The rearrangement links TRBV20-1 to TRBJ2-5; possibly TRBD2 for D (6 bases). The CDR3 covers 15 residues. Trimming removed 1 base from V and 5 bases from J, with 17 bases in between. Germline V gene sequence: CDR1 DFQATT, CDR2 SNEGSKA (reference sequence). Here the CDR3 DNA reads TGCAGTGCTAGAGGCTTTAGCGGTGCAGGGGAGACCCAGTACTTC. Protein product: CSARGFSGAGETQYF.

The chain has TRBV30 and TRBJ1-5, with 9 bases that match TRBD1. The germline CDR1 and CDR2 sequences are GTSNPN and SVGIG (reference sequence). This CDR3 has 14 residues. V lost 3 bases and J lost 6; bases outside the gene matches: 6. The CDR3 reads CAWSAGTGFQPQHF. DNA of the CDR3: TGTGCCTGGAGCGCCGGGACAGGGTTTCAGCCCCAGCATTTT.

The chain couples TRBV14 to TRBJ2-1, with 7 bases aligning to TRBD1. The junction had 8 bases not matched to a gene; V was cut back by 1 base and J by 5 bases. The CDR3 length is 16 residues. Germline CDR1 reads SGHDN; CDR2 reads FVKESK. CDR3 in amino acids: CASSQVPSTGHNEQFF. The CDR3 coding sequence is TGTGCCAGCAGCCAAGTCCCTTCGACAGGGCACAATGAGCAGTTCTTC.

The chain is built from TRBV28 and TRBJ2-1, with 7 positions matching TRBD1. CDR1 and CDR2 (germline): MDHEN, SYDVKM. With 5 bases clipped from V and 5 bases from J, the junction kept 3 bases outside the gene matches. This CDR3 spans 13 amino acids. The CDR3 spells CASSITGDNEQFF. CDR3 in DNA: TGTGCCAGCAGTATAACAGGGGACAATGAGCAGTTCTTC.

This clonotype was seen only once. The chain recombines TRBV20-1 with TRBJ2-1; 7 bases fit TRBD2. After removal of 1 base from V and 0 bases from J, the junction contained 12 bases not matched to a gene. This CDR3 is 18 amino acids long. From germline, CDR1 is DFQATT and CDR2 SNEGSKA (reference sequence). Here the CDR3 reads CSARGLAEPPSSYNEQFF. In DNA form, the CDR3 reads TGCAGTGCTAGAGGCCTAGCGGAGCCCCCAAGCTCCTACAATGAGCAGTTCTTC.

CDR3 sequence reads: CASSFGAGLGEKLFF. The CDR3 nucleotides are TGTGCCAGCAGTTTTGGCGCCGGATTGGGAGAAAAACTGTTTTTT. The J gene is TRBJ1-4, the V gene TRBV27; D is ambiguous. The V end was cut by 3 bases, the J end by 8 bases, with 16 bases between. This CDR3 spans 15 amino acids. The germline CDR1 and CDR2 sequences are MNHEY and SMNVEV (reference sequence).

CDR3 region: CASSVGGHNEQFF. In nucleotides, the CDR3 is TGTGCCAGCAGCGTAGGGGGGCACAATGAGCAGTTCTTC. The gene calls are TRBV9 and TRBJ2-1; a possible D gene is TRBD1 (6 bases). V was cut by 0 bases and J by 5 bases, with 6 bases left in between. Germline loops: CDR1 SGDLS, CDR2 YYNGEE. The CDR3 runs to 13 residues.

V and J are TRBV4-1 and TRBJ2-7; 8 positions agree with TRBD1. This CDR3 spans 14 amino acids. V shed 3 bases and J 2 bases; nucleotides not matched to a gene: 3. The germline CDR1 and CDR2 sequences are MGHRA and YSYEKL. DNA for the CDR3: TGCGCCAGCAGCCACCGGACAGGGACCTACGAGCAGTACTTC. This gives the protein CASSHRTGTYEQYF.